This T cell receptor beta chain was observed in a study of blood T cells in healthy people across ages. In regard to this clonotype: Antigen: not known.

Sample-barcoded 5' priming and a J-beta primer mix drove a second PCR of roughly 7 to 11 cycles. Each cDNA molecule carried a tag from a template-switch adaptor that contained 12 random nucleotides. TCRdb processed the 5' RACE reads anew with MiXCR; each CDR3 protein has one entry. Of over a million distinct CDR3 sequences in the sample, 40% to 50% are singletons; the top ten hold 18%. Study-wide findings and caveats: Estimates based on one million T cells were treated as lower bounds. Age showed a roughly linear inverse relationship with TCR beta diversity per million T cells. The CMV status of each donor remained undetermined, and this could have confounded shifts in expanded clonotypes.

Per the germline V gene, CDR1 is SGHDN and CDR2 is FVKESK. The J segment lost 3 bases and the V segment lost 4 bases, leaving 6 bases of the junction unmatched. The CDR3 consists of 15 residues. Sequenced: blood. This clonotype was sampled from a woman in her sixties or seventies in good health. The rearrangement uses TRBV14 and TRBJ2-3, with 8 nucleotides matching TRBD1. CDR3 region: CASSLDRVNTDTQYF. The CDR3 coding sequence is TGTGCCAGCAGCCTGGACAGGGTGAATACAGATACGCAGTATTTT.